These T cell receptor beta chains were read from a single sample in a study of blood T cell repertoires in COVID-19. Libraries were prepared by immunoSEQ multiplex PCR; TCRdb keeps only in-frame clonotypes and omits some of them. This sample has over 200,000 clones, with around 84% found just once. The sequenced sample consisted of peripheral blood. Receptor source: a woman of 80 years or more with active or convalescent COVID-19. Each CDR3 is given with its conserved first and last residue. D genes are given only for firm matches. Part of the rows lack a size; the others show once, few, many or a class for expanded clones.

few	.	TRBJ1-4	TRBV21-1	CASSGTGPRLTEKLFF	TGTGCCAGCAGCGGGACAGGACCCCGATTAACCGAAAAACTGTTTTTT
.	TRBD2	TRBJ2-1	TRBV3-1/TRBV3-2	CASSQDQRGSSYNEQFF	TGTGCCAGCAGCCAAGATCAGCGGGGGAGCTCCTACAATGAGCAGTTCTTC
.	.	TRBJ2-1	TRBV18	CASSRGPENEQFF	TGTGCCAGCTCGCGGGGGCCCGAGAATGAGCAGTTCTTC
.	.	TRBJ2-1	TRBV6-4	CASSALPYNEQFF	TGTGCCAGCAGTGCCCTCCCCTACAATGAGCAGTTCTTC
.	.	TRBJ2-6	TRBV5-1	CASSPGHLLSGANVLTF	TGCGCCAGCAGCCCCGGACACTTACTCTCTGGGGCCAACGTCCTGACTTTC
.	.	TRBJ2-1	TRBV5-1	CASQLERWNEQFF	TGCGCCAGCCAACTCGAACGGTGGAATGAGCAGTTCTTC
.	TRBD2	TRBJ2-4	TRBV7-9	CASSQGLDIQYF	TGTGCCAGCAGTCAGGGACTAGACATTCAGTACTTC
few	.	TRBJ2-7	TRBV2	CASGRYEQYF	TGTGCCAGCGGTCGGTACGAGCAGTACTTC
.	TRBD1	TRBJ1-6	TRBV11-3	CASSLPGQGAVSPLHF	TGTGCCAGCAGCCTTCCGGGACAGGGGGCCGTTTCACCCCTCCACTTT
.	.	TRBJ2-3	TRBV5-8	CASSLLLSVTDTQYF	TGTGCCAGCAGCTTACTTCTCTCCGTCACAGATACGCAGTATTTT
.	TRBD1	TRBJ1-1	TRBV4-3	CASSQTRDRWDTEAFF	TGCGCCAGCAGCCAAACCCGGGACAGGTGGGACACTGAAGCTTTCTTT
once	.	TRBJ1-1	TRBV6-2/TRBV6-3	CASSYSKGAGAFF	TGTGCCAGCAGTTACTCGAAAGGGGCTGGAGCTTTCTTT
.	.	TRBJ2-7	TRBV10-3	CAISESQNEQYF	TGTGCCATCAGTGAATCACAGAACGAGCAGTACTTC
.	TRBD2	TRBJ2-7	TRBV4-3	CASSQVGGERELEQYF	TGCGCCAGCAGCCAAGTGGGCGGGGAGCGGGAGCTCGAGCAGTACTTC
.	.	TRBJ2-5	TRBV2	CASSATSWGETQYF	TGTGCCAGCAGTGCGACTAGTTGGGGAGAGACCCAGTACTTC
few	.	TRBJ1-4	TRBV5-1	CASSLAPGSDEKLFF	TGCGCCAGCAGCTTGGCTCCGGGATCTGATGAAAAACTGTTTTTT
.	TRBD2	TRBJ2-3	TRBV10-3	CAISETRTSGGAKDTQYF	TGTGCCATCAGTGAGACTAGGACTAGCGGGGGGGCTAAGGATACGCAGTATTTT
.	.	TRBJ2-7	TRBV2	CARTLAGQRVGEQYF	TGTGCCAGAACCCTGGCAGGGCAGAGAGTTGGCGAGCAGTACTTC
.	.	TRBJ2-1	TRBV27	CASSPWGGAGNSEQFF	TGTGCCAGCAGTCCCTGGGGGGGCGCCGGAAATAGTGAGCAGTTCTTC
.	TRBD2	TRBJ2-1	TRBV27	CASMLAGSYNEQFF	TGTGCCAGCATGCTAGCGGGCTCCTACAATGAGCAGTTCTTC
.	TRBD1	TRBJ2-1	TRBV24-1	CATSERQGARNEQFF	TGTGCCACCAGTGAAAGACAGGGGGCTAGGAATGAGCAGTTCTTC
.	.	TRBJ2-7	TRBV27	CASSLYPSGVYEQYF	TGTGCCAGCAGTTTATACCCTTCGGGAGTATACGAGCAGTACTTC
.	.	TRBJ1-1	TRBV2	CASSESIGDTEAFF	TGTGCCAGCAGTGAAAGCATAGGGGACACTGAAGCTTTCTTT
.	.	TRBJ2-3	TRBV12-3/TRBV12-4	CASSLISTDTQYF	TGTGCCAGCAGTTTAATAAGCACAGATACGCAGTATTTT